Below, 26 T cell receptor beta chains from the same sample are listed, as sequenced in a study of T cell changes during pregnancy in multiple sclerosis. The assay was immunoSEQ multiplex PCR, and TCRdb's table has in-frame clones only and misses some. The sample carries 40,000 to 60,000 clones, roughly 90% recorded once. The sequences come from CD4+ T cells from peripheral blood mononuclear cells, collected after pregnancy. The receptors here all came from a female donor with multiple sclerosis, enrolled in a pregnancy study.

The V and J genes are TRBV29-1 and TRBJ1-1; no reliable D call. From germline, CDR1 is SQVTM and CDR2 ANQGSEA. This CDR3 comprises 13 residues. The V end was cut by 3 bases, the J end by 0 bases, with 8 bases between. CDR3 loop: CSVELTVNTEAFF. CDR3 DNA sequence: TGCAGCGTTGAGCTTACGGTGAACACTGAAGCTTTCTTT.

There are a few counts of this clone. The CDR3 DNA follows: TGTGCCATCTCCGCGGGGACTAGCGGGAGTCGGGAGCAGTTCTTC. Protein: CAISAGTSGSREQFF. V and J are TRBV28 and TRBJ2-1, with 14 bases matching TRBD2. J was trimmed by 10 bases and V by 10 bases; bases with no gene match: 12. Germline CDR1 and CDR2: MDHEN and SYDVKM. This CDR3 contains 15 residues.

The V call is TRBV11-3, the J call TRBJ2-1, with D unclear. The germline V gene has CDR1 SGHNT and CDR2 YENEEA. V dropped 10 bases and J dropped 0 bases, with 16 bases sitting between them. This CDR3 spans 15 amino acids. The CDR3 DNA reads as TGTGCCACCTCTGCATCATCCAGCTCCTACAATGAGCAGTTCTTC. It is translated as CATSASSSSYNEQFF.

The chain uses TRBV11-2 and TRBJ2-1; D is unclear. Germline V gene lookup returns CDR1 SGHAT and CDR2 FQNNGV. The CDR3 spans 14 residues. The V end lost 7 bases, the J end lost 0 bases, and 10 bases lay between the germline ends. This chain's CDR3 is CASIEDYSYNEQFF. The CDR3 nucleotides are TGTGCCAGCATCGAGGATTACTCCTACAATGAGCAGTTCTTC.

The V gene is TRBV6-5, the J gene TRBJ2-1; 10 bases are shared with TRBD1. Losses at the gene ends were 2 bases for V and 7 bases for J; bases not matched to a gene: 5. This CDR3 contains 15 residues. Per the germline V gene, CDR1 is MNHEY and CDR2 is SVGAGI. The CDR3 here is CASSYRGTGENEQFF. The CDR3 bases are TGTGCCAGCAGTTACCGGGGGACAGGGGAGAATGAGCAGTTCTTC.

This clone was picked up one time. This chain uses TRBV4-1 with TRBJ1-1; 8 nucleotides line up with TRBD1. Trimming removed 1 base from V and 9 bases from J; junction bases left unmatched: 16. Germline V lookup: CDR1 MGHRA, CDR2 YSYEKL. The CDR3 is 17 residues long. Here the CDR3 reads CASSQARITGQGEQAFF. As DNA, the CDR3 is TGCGCCAGCAGCCAAGCAAGAATTACCGGACAGGGTGAACAAGCTTTCTTT.

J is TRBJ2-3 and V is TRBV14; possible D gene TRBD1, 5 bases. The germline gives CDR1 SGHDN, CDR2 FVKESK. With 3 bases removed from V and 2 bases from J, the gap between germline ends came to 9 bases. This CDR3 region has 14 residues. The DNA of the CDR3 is TGTGCCAGCAGCCATCGGACATTCACAGATACGCAGTATTTT. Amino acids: CASSHRTFTDTQYF. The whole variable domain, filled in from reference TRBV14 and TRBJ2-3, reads EAGVTQFPSHSVIEKGQTVTLRCDPISGHDNLYWYRRVMGKEIKFLLHFVKESKQDESGMPNNRFLAERTGGTYSTLKVQPAELEDSGVYFCASSHRTFTDTQYFGPGTRLTVL.

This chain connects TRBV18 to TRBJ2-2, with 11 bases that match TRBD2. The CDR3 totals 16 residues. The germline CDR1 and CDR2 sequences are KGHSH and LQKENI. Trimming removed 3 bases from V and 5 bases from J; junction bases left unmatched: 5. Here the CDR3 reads CASSPLAGGETGELFF. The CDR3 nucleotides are TGTGCCAGCTCACCCCTAGCGGGAGGAGAGACCGGGGAGCTGTTTTTT.

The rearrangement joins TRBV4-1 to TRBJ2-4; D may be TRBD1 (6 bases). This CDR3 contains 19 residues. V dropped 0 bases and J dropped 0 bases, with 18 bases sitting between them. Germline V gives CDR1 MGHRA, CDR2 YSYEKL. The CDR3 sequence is CASSQERQAEALAKNIQYF. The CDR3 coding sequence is TGCGCCAGCAGCCAAGAGCGACAGGCTGAAGCACTAGCCAAAAACATTCAGTACTTC.

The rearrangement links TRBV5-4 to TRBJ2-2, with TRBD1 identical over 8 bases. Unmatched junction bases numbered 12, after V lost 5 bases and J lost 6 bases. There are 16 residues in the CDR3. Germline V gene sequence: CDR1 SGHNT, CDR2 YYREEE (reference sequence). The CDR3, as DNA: TGTGCCAGCAGATCCGGACAGGGAACACTCGCCGGGGAGCTGTTTTTT. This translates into CASRSGQGTLAGELFF.

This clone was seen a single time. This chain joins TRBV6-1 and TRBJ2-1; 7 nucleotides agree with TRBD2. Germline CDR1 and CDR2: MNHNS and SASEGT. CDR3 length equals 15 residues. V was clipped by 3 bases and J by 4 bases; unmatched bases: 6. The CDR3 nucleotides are TGTGCCAGCAGTGATATGGCGCGGGAGTACAATGAGCAGTTCTTC. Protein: CASSDMAREYNEQFF.

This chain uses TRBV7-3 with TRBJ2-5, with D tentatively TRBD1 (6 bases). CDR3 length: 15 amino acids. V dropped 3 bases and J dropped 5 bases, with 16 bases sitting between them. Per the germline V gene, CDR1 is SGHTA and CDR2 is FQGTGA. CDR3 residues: CASSFTGTRGETQYF. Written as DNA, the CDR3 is TGTGCCAGCAGCTTTACAGGGACACGGGGCGAGACCCAGTACTTC.

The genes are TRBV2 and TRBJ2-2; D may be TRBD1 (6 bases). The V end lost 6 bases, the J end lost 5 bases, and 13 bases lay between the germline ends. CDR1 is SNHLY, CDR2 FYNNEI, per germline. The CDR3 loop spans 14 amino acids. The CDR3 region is CASREQGPTGELFF. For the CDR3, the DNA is TGTGCCAGCAGGGAACAGGGTCCGACCGGGGAGCTGTTTTTT.

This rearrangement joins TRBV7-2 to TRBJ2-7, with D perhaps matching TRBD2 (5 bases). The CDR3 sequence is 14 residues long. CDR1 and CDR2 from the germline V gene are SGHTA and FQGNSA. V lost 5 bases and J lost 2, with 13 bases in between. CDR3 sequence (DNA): TGTGCCAGCAGCCCCGTGCCAGCGGCCTACGAGCAGTACTTC. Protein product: CASSPVPAAYEQYF.

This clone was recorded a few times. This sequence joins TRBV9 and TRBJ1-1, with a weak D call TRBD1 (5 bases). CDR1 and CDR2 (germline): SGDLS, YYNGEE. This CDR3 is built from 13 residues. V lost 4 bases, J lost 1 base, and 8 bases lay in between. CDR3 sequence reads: CASSRDWNTEAFF. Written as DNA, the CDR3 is TGTGCCAGCAGCCGGGACTGGAACACTGAAGCTTTCTTT.

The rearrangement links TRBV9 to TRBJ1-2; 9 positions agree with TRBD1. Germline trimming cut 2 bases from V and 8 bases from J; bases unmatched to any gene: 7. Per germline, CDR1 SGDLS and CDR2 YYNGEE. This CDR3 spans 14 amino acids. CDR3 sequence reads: CASSVDRGVGGYTF. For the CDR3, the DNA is TGTGCCAGCAGCGTCGACAGGGGGGTCGGAGGCTACACCTTC.

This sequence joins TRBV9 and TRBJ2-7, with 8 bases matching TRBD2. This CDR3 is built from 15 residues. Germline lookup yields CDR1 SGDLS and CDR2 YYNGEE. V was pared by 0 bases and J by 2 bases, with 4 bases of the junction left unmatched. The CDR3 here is CASSVGGSGTYEQYF. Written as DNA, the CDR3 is TGTGCCAGCAGCGTAGGGGGTAGCGGGACCTACGAGCAGTACTTC.

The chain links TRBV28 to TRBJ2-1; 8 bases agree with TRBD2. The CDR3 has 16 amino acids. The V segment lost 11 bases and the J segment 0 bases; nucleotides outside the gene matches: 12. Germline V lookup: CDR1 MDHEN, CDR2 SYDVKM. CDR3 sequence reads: CASQPGGSNSYNEQFF. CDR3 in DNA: TGTGCCTCACAGCCGGGAGGGTCGAACTCCTACAATGAGCAGTTCTTC.

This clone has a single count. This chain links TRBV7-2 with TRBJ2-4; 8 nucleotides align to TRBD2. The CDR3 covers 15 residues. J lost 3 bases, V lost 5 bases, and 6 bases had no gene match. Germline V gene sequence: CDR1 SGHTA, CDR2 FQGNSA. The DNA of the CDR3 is TGTGCCAGCAGCACCGGACTAGCCGACAAAAACATTCAGTACTTC. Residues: CASSTGLADKNIQYF.

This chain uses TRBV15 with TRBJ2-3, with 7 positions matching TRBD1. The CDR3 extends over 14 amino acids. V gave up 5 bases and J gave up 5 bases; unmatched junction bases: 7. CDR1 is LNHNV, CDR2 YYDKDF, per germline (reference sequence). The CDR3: CATSVRQGGDTQYF. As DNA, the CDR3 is TGTGCCACCAGCGTAAGACAGGGTGGAGATACGCAGTATTTT.

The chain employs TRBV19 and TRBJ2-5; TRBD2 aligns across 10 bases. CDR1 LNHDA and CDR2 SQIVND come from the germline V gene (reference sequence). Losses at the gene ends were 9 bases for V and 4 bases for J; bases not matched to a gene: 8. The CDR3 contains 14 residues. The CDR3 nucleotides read TGTGCCAGCAAAAGCGGGAGGGCCCGAGAGACCCAGTACTTC. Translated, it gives CASKSGRARETQYF.

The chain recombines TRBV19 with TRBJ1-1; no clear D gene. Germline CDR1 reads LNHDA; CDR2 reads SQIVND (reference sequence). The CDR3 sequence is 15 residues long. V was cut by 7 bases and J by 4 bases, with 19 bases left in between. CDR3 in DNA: TGTGCCAGTACCCCGTCAGACGGGGTTCCCACTGAAGCTTTCTTT. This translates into CASTPSDGVPTEAFF.

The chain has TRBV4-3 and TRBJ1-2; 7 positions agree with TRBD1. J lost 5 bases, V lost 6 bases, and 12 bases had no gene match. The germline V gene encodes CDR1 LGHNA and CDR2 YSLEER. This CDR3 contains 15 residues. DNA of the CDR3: TGCGCCAGCAGGGGGAATATCGGGACAGAATATGGCTACACCTTC. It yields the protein CASRGNIGTEYGYTF.

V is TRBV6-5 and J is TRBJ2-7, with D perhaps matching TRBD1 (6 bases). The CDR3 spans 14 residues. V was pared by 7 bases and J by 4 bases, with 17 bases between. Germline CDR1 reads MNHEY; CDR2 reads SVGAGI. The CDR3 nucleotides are TGTGCCAGCAACAAACCGGGACAAACTTACGAGCAGTACTTC. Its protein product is CASNKPGQTYEQYF.

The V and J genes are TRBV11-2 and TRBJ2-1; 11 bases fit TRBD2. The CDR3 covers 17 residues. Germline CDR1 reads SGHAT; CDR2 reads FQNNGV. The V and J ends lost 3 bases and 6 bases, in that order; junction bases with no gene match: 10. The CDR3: CASSFSTSGRVSNEQFF. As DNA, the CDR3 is TGTGCCAGCAGCTTTAGTACTAGCGGGAGAGTTAGCAATGAGCAGTTCTTC. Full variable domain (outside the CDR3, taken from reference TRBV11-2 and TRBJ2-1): EAGVAQSPRYKIIEKRQSVAFWCNPISGHATLYWYQQILGQGPKLLIQFQNNGVVDDSQLPKDRFSAERLKGVDSTLKIQPAKLEDSAVYLCASSFSTSGRVSNEQFFGPGTRLTVL.

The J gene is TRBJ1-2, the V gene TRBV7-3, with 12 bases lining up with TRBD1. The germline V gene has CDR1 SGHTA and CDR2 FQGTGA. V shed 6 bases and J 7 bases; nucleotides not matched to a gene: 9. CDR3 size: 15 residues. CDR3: CASSQAGTGGFGYTF. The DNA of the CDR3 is TGTGCCAGCAGTCAAGCGGGGACAGGGGGCTTTGGCTACACCTTC.